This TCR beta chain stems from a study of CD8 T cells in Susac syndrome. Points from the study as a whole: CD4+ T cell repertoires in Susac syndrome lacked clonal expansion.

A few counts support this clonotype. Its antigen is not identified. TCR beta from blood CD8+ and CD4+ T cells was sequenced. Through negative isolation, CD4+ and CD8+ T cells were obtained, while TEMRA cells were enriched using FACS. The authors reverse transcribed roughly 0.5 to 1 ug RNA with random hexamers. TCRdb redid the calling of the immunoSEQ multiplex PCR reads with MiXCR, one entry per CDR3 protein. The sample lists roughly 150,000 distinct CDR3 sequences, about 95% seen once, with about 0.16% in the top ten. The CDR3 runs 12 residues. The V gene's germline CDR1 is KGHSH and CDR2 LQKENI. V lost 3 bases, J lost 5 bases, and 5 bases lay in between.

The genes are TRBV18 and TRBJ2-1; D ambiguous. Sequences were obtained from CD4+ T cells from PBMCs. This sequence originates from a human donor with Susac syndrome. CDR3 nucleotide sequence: TGTGCCAGCTCACCCCGGGACAATGAGCAGTTCTTC. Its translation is CASSPRDNEQFF.